This T cell receptor (beta chain) originates from a study of CD8 T cells in ankylosing spondylitis. Study outcomes and limitations: Ankylosing spondylitis blood seemed to carry a telltale TCR beta motif made of fewer than ten highly homologous variants. Matched ankylosing spondylitis synovial fluid reportedly contained a significantly enriched population of disease-linked clones.

This clonotype was counted a few times. Its target is unknown. The CDR3 is 13 amino acids. The V gene end was trimmed by 5 bases and the J gene end by 8 bases; junction bases not matched to a gene: 7. TCRdb re-called the 5' RACE reads through MiXCR, storing one row per CDR3 protein. This table has approximately 550,000 distinct CDR3 sequences, about 13% appearing once. V and J are TRBV12-3 or TRBV12-4 and TRBJ1-1, with TRBD1 matching over 8 bases. Specimen: blood, either unsorted or a sorted T cell fraction (not recorded which). The TCR was taken from a male donor with ankylosing spondylitis. The CDR3 is CASSIRQGPEAFF. The CDR3 DNA is TGTGCCAGCAGTATAAGACAGGGGCCAGAAGCTTTCTTT.